Listed here are 22 T cell receptor beta chains from one sample, sequenced in a study of graft-versus-host responses after intestinal transplantation. Only in-frame clones appear in the TCRdb table, and some are missing; sequencing was by immunoSEQ multiplex PCR. This sample yields approximately 100,000 clones, of which 90% are seen a single time; around 0.11% belongs to the top ten. These receptors have no identified antigens. The sequenced sample was unstimulated CD4+ T cells sorted from spleen or lymph node cells, obtained before intestinal transplant. The source of these receptors is a human donor who received an intestinal transplant.

Comments on this clone: Other DNA sequences in this sample translate to the same CDR3. The chain uses TRBV18 and TRBJ2-5, with D maybe TRBD2 (6 bases). With 3 bases removed from V and 5 bases from J, the gap between germline ends came to 13 bases. Germline-derived CDR1 and CDR2 are KGHSH and LQKENI. The length of the CDR3 is 14 residues. CDR3 coding DNA: TGTGCCAGCTCACCCCCCCCCGGAGGGGAGACCCAGTACTTC. It translates to CASSPPPGGETQYF.

V gene TRBV9 combines with J gene TRBJ2-5; 9 nucleotides align to TRBD2. This CDR3 has 16 residues. With 2 bases clipped from V and 5 bases from J, the junction kept 10 bases outside the gene matches. The germline V gene has CDR1 SGDLS and CDR2 YYNGEE. The CDR3 loop reads CASSVTGGGGWETQYF. DNA of the CDR3: TGTGCCAGCAGCGTCACAGGCGGGGGGGGTTGGGAGACCCAGTACTTC. The full variable domain, rest sourced from reference TRBV9 and TRBJ2-5, is DSGVTQTPKHLITATGQRVTLRCSPRSGDLSVYWYQQSLDQGLQFLIQYYNGEERAKGNILERFSAQQFPDLHSELNLSSLELGDSALYFCASSVTGGGGWETQYFGPGTRLLVL.

V is TRBV11-3 and J is TRBJ1-1; a possible D gene is TRBD1 (5 bases). Germline V gives CDR1 SGHNT, CDR2 YENEEA. Trimming took 5 bases from V and 1 from J, leaving 8 bases between them. The CDR3 totals 13 residues. Here the CDR3 reads CASSQGQNTEAFF. As DNA, the CDR3 is TGTGCCAGCAGCCAAGGACAGAACACTGAAGCTTTCTTT.

V usage is TRBV5-1 and J usage is TRBJ1-1; the match to TRBD1 covers 8 bases. CDR1 is SGHRS and CDR2 is YFSETQ in the germline V gene. The CDR3 is made up of 15 amino acids. The ends lost 0 bases at V and 1 base at J; junction bases unmatched: 2. The CDR3 loop reads CASSLEGTGNTEAFF. In DNA, the CDR3 is TGCGCCAGCAGCTTGGAAGGGACAGGGAACACTGAAGCTTTCTTT.

The rearrangement joins TRBV27 to TRBJ2-7, with 7 nucleotides matching TRBD1. V gave up 6 bases and J gave up 3 bases; unmatched junction bases: 11. Germline values: CDR1 MNHEY, CDR2 SMNVEV (reference sequence). The CDR3 sequence is 15 residues long. Here the CDR3 DNA reads TGTGCCAGCAGGACCTGGGACAGAAGTGGCTACGAGCAGTACTTC. Amino acid sequence: CASRTWDRSGYEQYF.

This rearrangement joins TRBV25-1 to TRBJ1-2; D call uncertain. The V end was cut by 4 bases, the J end by 4 bases, with 4 bases between. The CDR3 runs to 11 residues. The germline CDR1 and CDR2 sequences are MGHDK and SYGVNS. The CDR3 is CASSASYGYTF. For the CDR3, the DNA is TGTGCCAGCAGTGCCTCCTATGGCTACACCTTC.

V usage is TRBV7-9 and J usage is TRBJ1-3; D unresolved. The CDR3 sequence is 15 residues long. Germline CDR1 is SEHNR and CDR2 is FQNEAQ (reference sequence). Trimming took 5 bases from V and 8 from J, leaving 19 bases between them. This CDR3 is CASSPPPGMAYTIYF. The CDR3 DNA is TGTGCCAGCAGCCCCCCCCCGGGGATGGCGTACACCATATATTTT.

The rearrangement links TRBV27 to TRBJ2-5; D is unclear. The DNA end is a closer match to TRBJ2-7, so the J assignment may be wrong. CDR3 size: 14 residues. The V gene's germline CDR1 is MNHEY and CDR2 SMNVEV (reference sequence). The CDR3 DNA follows: TGTGCCAGCAGTTTATCAAGCGTTATCCACGAGCAGTACTTC. Its protein product is CASSLSSVIHEQYF.

The chain combines TRBV10-3 with TRBJ1-1; D is undetermined. CDR1 and CDR2 (germline): ENHRY, SYGVKD. The V and J ends lost 3 bases and 7 bases respectively, with 9 bases between them. The length of the CDR3 is 12 residues. The CDR3 DNA sequence: TGTGCCATCAGTGACATAGGAGGTGAAGCTTTCTTT. It translates to CAISDIGGEAFF.

This chain links TRBV19 with TRBJ1-5; D is unresolved. The germline gives CDR1 LNHDA, CDR2 SQIVND (reference sequence). V lost 5 bases and J 7 bases, leaving 12 bases between the germline ends. The CDR3 extends over 13 amino acids. Written as DNA, the CDR3 is TGTGCCAGTAGTGGGCAGGCAAGGCAGCCCCAGCATTTT. Protein sequence: CASSGQARQPQHF.

The J gene is TRBJ1-2, the V gene TRBV11-2, with a weak D call TRBD1 (5 bases). V was cut by 1 base and J by 8 bases, with 14 bases left in between. Germline V gene data show CDR1 as SGHAT and CDR2 as FQNNGV. The CDR3 is made up of 14 amino acids. Here the CDR3 DNA reads TGTGCCAGCAGCTTAGCCCAGGGATTGGAGGGCTACACCTTC. This sequence encodes CASSLAQGLEGYTF.

The V and J genes are TRBV4-1 and TRBJ1-4; TRBD1 aligns across 7 bases. The junction had 3 bases not matched to a gene; V was cut back by 4 bases and J by 4 bases. The CDR3 covers 14 residues. Germline V gene data show CDR1 as MGHRA and CDR2 as YSYEKL. The CDR3 loop is CASSRGQVNEKLFF. As DNA, the CDR3 is TGCGCCAGCAGCCGAGGACAGGTTAATGAAAAACTGTTTTTT.

This clone was seen a single time. The chain is built from TRBV21-1 and TRBJ2-3; no DNA check was done on the table's D call, TRBD1. TRBV21-1 is tagged as a pseudogene. This CDR3 is 13 amino acids long. The CDR3 bases are TGTGCCAGCAGCAAACGGGACCCAGGGGCGCAGTATTTT. Translated: CASSKRDPGAQYF.

The chain uses TRBV25-1 and TRBJ1-1, with D tentatively TRBD1 (6 bases). The V gene's germline CDR1 is MGHDK and CDR2 SYGVNS. The V and J ends lost 4 bases and 5 bases respectively, with 14 bases between them. The CDR3 consists of 14 residues. CDR3 loop: CASSGAGRGTEAFF. The CDR3 DNA is TGTGCCAGCAGTGGGGCAGGGAGGGGGACTGAAGCTTTCTTT.

The chain couples TRBV2 to TRBJ2-2, with TRBD1 matching over 8 bases. In germline, CDR1 is SNHLY, CDR2 FYNNEI. The trim removed 8 bases at V and 4 bases at J, leaving 9 bases unmatched. The CDR3 contains 15 residues. The CDR3 spells CASYPGTGPTGELFF. CDR3 coding DNA: TGTGCCAGCTACCCTGGGACAGGTCCCACCGGGGAGCTGTTTTTT.

The chain links TRBV6-1 to TRBJ1-2; a weak D match, TRBD1 (5 bases). V lost 1 base and J lost 13, with 13 bases in between. Germline lookup yields CDR1 MNHNS and CDR2 SASEGT. The CDR3 is 12 amino acids. The CDR3 DNA reads as TGTGCCAGCAGTGAAGAAGTCCACAGGCTCACCTTC. Translation gives CASSEEVHRLTF.

V is TRBV5-6 and J is TRBJ2-5; unclear D gene. This CDR3 region has 13 residues. The V end lost 3 bases, the J end lost 1 base, and 7 bases lay between the germline ends. Looked up from germline, CDR1 is SGHDT and CDR2 is YYEEEE. CDR3 protein: CASSYGRQETQYF. CDR3 sequence (DNA): TGTGCCAGCAGCTATGGCCGCCAAGAGACCCAGTACTTC.

The chain employs TRBV11-1 and TRBJ1-6; D ambiguous. Germline values: CDR1 SGHAT, CDR2 FQDESV (reference sequence). The CDR3 covers 15 residues. Trimming took off 4 bases at V and 3 bases at J, with 10 bases between the two ends. This chain's CDR3 is CASSWAEGYNSPLHF. The CDR3 nucleotides are TGTGCCAGCAGCTGGGCGGAGGGCTATAATTCACCCCTCCACTTT. Full variable domain (rest looked up from reference TRBV11-1 and TRBJ1-6): EAEVAQSPRYKITEKSQAVAFWCDPISGHATLYWYRQILGQGPELLVQFQDESVVDDSQLPKDRFSAERLKGVDSTLKIQPAELGDSAMYLCASSWAEGYNSPLHFGNGTRLTVT.

The rearrangement joins TRBV5-1 to TRBJ2-4, with D tentatively TRBD2 (5 bases). Germline assignment: CDR1 SGHRS and CDR2 YFSETQ. The CDR3 runs 12 residues. The germline V and J ends were trimmed by 4 bases and 9 bases, with 11 bases remaining between them. The CDR3 region is CASSQDWGIQYF. In DNA, the CDR3 is TGCGCCAGCAGCCAGGACTGGGGCATTCAGTACTTC.

The gene calls are TRBV7-8 and TRBJ1-2; TRBD1 matches at 11 bases. V lost 5 bases, J lost 2 bases, and 4 bases stayed unmatched. This CDR3 is 15 amino acids long. Germline CDR1 reads SGHVS; CDR2 reads FQNEAQ. The CDR3 DNA follows: TGTGCCAGCAGCGTCCGGGACAGGGGGAACTATGGCTACACCTTC. Encoded protein: CASSVRDRGNYGYTF.

The gene calls are TRBV6-5 and TRBJ1-1; the match to TRBD1 covers 8 bases. This CDR3 has 14 residues. CDR1 and CDR2 (germline): MNHEY, SVGAGI. Losses at the gene ends were 4 bases for V and 1 base for J; bases not matched to a gene: 2. CDR3 residues: CASSFDRGNTEAFF. The CDR3 bases are TGTGCCAGCAGTTTCGACAGGGGGAACACTGAAGCTTTCTTT.

V usage is TRBV6-4 and J usage is TRBJ2-3, with D possibly TRBD2 on 6 matching bases. Germline CDR1 is MRHNA and CDR2 is SNTAGT. V was trimmed by 6 bases and J by 2 bases, leaving 15 bases between them. The CDR3 spans 15 residues. The CDR3 sequence is CASSLSGQNTDTQYF. The CDR3 DNA reads TGTGCCAGCAGCCTAAGCGGGCAAAACACAGATACGCAGTATTTT.